The present T cell receptor (beta chain) was sequenced within a study of shared clonotypes between healthy human individuals. Germline CDR1 LNHDA, CDR2 SQIVND (reference sequence). The CDR3 is 15 residues long. The V segment lost 6 bases and the J segment 7 bases; nucleotides outside the gene matches: 10. Measured with immunoSEQ multiplex PCR; TCRdb has only the in-frame clones, and not every one. The sample has 600,000 to 800,000 clones, roughly 72% seen once; the top ten hold approximately 1.7%. This chain connects TRBV19 to TRBJ2-1, with 9 bases aligning to TRBD2. The origin of this receptor is a young woman in good health. The specimen sequenced was memory CD4+ T cells sorted from blood. The subset was: CD45RA-negative fraction. CDR3 DNA sequence: TGTGCCAGTAGCCCCTTAGCGGGAGCTTCAAATGAGCAGTTCTTC. Translated, it gives CASSPLAGASNEQFF.